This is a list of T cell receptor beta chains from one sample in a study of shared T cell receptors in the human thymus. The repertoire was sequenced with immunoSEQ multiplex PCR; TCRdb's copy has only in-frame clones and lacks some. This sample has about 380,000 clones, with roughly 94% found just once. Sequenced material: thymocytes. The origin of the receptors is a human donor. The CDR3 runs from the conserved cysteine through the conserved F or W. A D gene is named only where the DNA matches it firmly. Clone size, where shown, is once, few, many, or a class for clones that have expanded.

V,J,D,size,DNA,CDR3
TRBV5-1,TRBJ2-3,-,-,TGCGCCAGCAGCTTGGAGGGACTCGTGGTCGATACGCAGTATTTT,CASSLEGLVVDTQYF
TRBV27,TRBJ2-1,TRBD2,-,TGTGCCAGCAGTTTATTGGCGGGAGTTGGCAATGAGCAGTTCTTC,CASSLLAGVGNEQFF
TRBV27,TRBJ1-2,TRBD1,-,TGTGCCACCGGGGACAGGGGCCACAATTTCTACTATGGCTACACCTTC,CATGDRGHNFYYGYTF
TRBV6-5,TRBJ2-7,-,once,TGTGCCAGCAGTTCCACGACTGACCTCCACGAGCAGTACTTC,CASSSTTDLHEQYF
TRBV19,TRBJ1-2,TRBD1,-,TGTGCCAGTAGTATTTCTTTTCGGAAGGGGGCAGGCTACACCTTC,CASSISFRKGAGYTF
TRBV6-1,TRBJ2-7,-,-,TGTGCCAGCAGTGAAGTGGGGGCAGACTCCTACGAGCAGTACTTC,CASSEVGADSYEQYF
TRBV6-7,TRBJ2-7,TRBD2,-,TGCCGGGGGGCTAGCGGGGACTACGAGCAGTACTTC,CRGASGDYEQYF
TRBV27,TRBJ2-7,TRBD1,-,TGTGCCAGCGGAACCGGGACAGGGAAACACGAGCAGTACTTC,CASGTGTGKHEQYF
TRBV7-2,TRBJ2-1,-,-,TGTGCCAGCACAAGCGAGCTACAATTTGAGCAGTTCTTC,CASTSELQFEQFF
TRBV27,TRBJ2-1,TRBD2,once,TGTGCCAGCAGTTGCCCTAGCGGGAGTCCCAATGAGCAGTTCTTC,CASSCPSGSPNEQFF
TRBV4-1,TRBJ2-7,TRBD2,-,TGCGCCAGCAGCCAAGAAGTATTAGTGGGAGGGTACGAGCAGTACTTC,CASSQEVLVGGYEQYF
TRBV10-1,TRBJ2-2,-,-,TGCGCCAGCAGTGATACGGGTCTGACCGGGGAGCTGTTTTTT,CASSDTGLTGELFF
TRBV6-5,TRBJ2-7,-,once,TGTGCCAGCAGTTACGGGGAGGGGGCGGGCGAGCAGTACTTC,CASSYGEGAGEQYF
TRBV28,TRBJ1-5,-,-,TGTGCCAGCAGTTTTCGGGAGGAAAATCAGCCCCAGCATTTT,CASSFREENQPQHF
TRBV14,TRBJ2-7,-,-,TGTGCCAGCAGACCCCTACCCGCGGAGCAGACAAAGACTTACGAGCAGTACTTC,CASRPLPAEQTKTYEQYF
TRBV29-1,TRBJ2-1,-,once,TGCAGCGTTGGGGGCAATGAGCAGTTCTTC,CSVGGNEQFF
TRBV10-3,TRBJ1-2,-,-,TGTGCCATCAGTGAGTCTGGGGGATGGGGCTACACCTTC,CAISESGGWGYTF
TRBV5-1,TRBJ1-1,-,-,-,CASSILGQDTPKTEAFF
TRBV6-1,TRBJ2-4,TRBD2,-,TGTGCCAGCAGTGAATCCAGCGGGATGGCCAAAAACATTCAGTACTTC,CASSESSGMAKNIQYF
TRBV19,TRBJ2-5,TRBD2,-,TGTGCCAGTAGTACCCCGTCGGCTACTAGCGGGAGAAAGCAAGAGACCCAGTACTTC,CASSTPSATSGRKQETQYF
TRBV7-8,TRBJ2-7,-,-,TGTGCCAGCGGGGACACTCTCCACTCCTACGAGCAGTACTTC,CASGDTLHSYEQYF
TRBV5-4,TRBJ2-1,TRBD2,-,TGTGCCAGCAGCTTGGCAGCGGGAGGTGGGTACAATGAGCAGTTCTTC,CASSLAAGGGYNEQFF